This TCR beta chain was captured in a study of radiotherapy plus CTLA-4 blockade in lung cancer (dated by TCRdb to 2016 to 2019). Looking at the study overall: Among the enrolled patients, around 17% had an objective response, and roughly 30% reached disease control. General conclusions and limits of the study: Early dynamic changes in blood T cell clones, together with increased serum interferon-beta after radiation, were reported as the strongest predictors of response. After treatment with radiotherapy and ipilimumab, TCR clones that originated in tumors expanded in peripheral blood.

Focal radiation therapy combined with CTLA-4 blockade (ipilimumab) was tested in patients with chemo-refractory metastatic non-small-cell lung cancer. At the junction V is shortened by 5 bases and J by 5 bases, with 21 bases in between. The CDR3 holds 16 amino acids from the cysteine to the phenylalanine. Only the CDR3 DNA stays, 48 bases, in frame from base 1. For CDR1 and CDR2, the germline V gene lists ENHRY and SYGVKD. Library preparation was by the immunoSEQ multiplex PCR assay. TCRdb limited this immuneACCESS table to in-frame rearrangements with V and J called. A share of clones is missing; checked studies link under half to unresolved V genes, and the rest is unexplained. Present in this sample are approximately 110,000 clones, around 84% of which were seen just once. The ten largest clones capture 2.5% to 3.5% of the sample. In regard to this clone: The antigen this receptor binds is unknown. There are no base qualities to consult, and no much larger clone falls within one base.

The chain was built from TRBV10-3 and TRBJ1-1, with the identity of the D gene unclear. The sequence was obtained from a human donor with non-small cell lung cancer that progressed on radiotherapy plus ipilimumab. Some clones in this sample may be carry-over from other donors' samples. The starting material was peripheral blood, obtained from a patient treated with radiotherapy plus ipilimumab. The CDR3 reads CAISRAAGGGRTEAFF. The nucleotides are TGTGCCATCAGTCGGGCAGCGGGTGGTGGGCGAACTGAAGCTTTCTTT.